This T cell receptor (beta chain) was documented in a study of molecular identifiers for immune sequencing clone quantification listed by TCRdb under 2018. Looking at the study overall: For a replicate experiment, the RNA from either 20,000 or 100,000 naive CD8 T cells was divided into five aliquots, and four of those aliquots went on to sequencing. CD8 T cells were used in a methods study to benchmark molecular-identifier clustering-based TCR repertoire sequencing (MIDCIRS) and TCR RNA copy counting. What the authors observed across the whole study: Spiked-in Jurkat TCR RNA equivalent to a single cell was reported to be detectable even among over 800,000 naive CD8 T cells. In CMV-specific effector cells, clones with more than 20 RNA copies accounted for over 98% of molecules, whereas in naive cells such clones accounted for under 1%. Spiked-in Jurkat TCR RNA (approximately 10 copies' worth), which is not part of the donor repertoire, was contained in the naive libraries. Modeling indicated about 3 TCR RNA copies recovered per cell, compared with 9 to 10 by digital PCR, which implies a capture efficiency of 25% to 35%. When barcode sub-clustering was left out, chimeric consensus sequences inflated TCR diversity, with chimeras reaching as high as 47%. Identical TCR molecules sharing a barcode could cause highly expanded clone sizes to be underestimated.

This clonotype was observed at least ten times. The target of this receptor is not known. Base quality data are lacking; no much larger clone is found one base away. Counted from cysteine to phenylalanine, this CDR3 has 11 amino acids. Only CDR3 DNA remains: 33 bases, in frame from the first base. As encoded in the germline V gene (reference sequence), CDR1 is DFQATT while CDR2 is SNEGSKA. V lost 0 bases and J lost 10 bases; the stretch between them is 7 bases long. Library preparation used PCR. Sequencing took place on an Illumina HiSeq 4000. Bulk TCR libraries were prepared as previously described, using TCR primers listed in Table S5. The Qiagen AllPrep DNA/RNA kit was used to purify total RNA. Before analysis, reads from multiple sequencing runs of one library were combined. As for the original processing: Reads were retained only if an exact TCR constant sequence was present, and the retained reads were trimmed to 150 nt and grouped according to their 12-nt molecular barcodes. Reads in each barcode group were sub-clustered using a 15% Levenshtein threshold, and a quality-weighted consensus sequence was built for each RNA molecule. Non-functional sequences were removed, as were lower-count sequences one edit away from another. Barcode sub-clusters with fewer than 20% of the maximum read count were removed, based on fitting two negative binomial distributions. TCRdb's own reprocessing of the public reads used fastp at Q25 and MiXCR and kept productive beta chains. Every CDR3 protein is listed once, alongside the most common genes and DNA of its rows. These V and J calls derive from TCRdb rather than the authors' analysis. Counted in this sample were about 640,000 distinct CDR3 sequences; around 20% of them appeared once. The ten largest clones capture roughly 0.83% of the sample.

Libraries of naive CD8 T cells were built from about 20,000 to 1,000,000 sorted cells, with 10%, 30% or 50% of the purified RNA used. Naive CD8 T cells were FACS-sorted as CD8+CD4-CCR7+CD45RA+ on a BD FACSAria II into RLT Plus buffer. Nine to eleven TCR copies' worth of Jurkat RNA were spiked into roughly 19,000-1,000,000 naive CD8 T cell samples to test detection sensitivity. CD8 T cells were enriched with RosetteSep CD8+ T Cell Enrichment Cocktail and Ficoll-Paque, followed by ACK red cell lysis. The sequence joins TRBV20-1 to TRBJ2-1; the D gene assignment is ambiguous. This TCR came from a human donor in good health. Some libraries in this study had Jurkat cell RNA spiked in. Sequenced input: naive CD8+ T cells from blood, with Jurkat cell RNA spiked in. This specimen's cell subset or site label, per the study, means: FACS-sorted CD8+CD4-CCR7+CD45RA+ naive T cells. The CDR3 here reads CSARDTREQFF. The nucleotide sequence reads TGCAGTGCTAGAGATACAAGGGAGCAGTTCTTC.